This T cell receptor beta chain is drawn from a study of response to subunit inactivated influenza vaccine. Whole-study findings and limits: Each seasonal flu vaccination may recruit only limited new T cells, authors suggested.

Per the germline V gene, CDR1 is LGHNA and CDR2 is YNFKEQ. There are 17 residues in the CDR3. V dropped 0 bases and J dropped 7; count of bases not matched to a gene: 11. A word on this clonotype: What it binds is unknown.

TCRdb reprocessed the RT-PCR reads with MiXCR, giving one entry per CDR3 protein. The sample consists of hundreds of thousands of distinct CDR3 sequences, approximately 13% of them appearing once. This chain links TRBV4-2 with TRBJ2-5; TRBD1 matches 10 bases. The TCR sequence derives from a man aged 50 to 60 who received an inactivated influenza vaccine. The sequences come from PBMCs from blood, collected 14 to 15 days before vaccination. The CDR3 DNA follows: TGTGCCAGCAGCCAAGATATCCGTGGACAGGGGGTGGGGACCCAGTACTTC. Residues: CASSQDIRGQGVGTQYF.